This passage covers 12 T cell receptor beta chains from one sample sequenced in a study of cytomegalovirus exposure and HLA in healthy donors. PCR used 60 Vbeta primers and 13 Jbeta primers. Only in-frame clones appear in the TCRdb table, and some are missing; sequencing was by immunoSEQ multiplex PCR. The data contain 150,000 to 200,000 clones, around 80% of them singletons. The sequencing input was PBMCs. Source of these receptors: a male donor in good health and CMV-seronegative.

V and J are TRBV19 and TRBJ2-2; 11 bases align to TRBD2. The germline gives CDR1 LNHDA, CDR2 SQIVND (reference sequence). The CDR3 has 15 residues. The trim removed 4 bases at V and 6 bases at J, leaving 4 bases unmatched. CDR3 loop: CASSTRSGGAGELFF. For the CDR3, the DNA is TGTGCCAGTAGTACCCGTAGCGGGGGGGCCGGGGAGCTGTTTTTT.

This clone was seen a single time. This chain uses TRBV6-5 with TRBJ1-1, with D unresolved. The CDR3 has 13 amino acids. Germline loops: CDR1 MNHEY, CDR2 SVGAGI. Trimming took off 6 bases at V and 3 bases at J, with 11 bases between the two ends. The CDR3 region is CASRETVYTEAFF. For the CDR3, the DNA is TGTGCCAGCAGAGAAACGGTTTACACTGAAGCTTTCTTT.

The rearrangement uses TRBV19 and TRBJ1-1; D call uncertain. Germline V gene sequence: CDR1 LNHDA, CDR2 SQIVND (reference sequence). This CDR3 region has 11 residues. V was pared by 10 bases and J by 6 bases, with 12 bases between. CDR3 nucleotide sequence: TGTGCCACCCTGGAGGGCCCTGAAGCTTTCTTT. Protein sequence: CATLEGPEAFF.

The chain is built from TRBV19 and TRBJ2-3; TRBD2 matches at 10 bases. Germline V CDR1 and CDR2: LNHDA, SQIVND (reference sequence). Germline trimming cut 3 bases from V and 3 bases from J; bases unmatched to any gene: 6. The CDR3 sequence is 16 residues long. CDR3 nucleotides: TGTGCCAGTAGTATTCGGGGACTAGCGTCGACAGATACGCAGTATTTT. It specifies CASSIRGLASTDTQYF.

DNA of the CDR3: TGTGCCAGCTCGGGGGGGGCTAGGGTGAACACTGAAGCTTTCTTT. It codes for CASSGGARVNTEAFF. V and J are TRBV5-6 and TRBJ1-1; possibly TRBD1 for D (6 bases). The V gene lost 7 bases and the J gene lost 0 bases, with 16 bases spanning the gap. Per germline, CDR1 SGHDT and CDR2 YYEEEE. CDR3 length equals 15 residues.

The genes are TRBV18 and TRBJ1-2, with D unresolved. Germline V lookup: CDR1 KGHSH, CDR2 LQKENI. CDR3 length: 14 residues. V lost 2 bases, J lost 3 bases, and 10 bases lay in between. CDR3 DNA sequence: TGTGCCAGCTCACCAGGGGTAGCGGACTATGGCTACACCTTC. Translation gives CASSPGVADYGYTF.

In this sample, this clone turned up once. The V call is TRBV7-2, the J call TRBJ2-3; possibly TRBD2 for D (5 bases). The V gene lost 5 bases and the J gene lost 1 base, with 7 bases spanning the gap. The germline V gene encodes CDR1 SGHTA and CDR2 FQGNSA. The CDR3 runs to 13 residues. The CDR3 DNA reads TGTGCCAGCAGCAACGGGGGCACAGATACGCAGTATTTT. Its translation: CASSNGGTDTQYF.

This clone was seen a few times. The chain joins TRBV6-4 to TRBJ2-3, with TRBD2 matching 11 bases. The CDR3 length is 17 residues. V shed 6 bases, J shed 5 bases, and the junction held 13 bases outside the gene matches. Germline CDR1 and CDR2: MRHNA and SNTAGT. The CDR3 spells CASSPSLAGGAGDTQYF. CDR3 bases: TGTGCCAGCAGCCCATCTCTAGCGGGAGGTGCGGGAGATACGCAGTATTTT.

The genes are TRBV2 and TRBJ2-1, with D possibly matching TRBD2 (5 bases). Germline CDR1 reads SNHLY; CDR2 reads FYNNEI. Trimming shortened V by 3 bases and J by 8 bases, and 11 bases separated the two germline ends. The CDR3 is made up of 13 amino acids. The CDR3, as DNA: TGTGCCAGCAGTGATCCGGGGAAGGATGAGCAGTTCTTC. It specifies CASSDPGKDEQFF.

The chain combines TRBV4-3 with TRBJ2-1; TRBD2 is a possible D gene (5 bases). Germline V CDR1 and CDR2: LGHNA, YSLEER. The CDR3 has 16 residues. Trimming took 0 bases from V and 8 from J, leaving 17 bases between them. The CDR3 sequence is CASSQERRSYVHEQFF. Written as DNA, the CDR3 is TGCGCCAGCAGCCAAGAGCGGAGGTCTTATGTCCATGAGCAGTTCTTC.

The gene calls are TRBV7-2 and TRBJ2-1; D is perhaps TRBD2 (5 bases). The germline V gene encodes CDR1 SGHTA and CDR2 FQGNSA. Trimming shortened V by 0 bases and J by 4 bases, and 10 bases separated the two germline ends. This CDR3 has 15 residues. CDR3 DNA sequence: TGTACCAGCAGCTTAGCTTTGAGGACTTACAATGAGCAGTTCTTC. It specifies CTSSLALRTYNEQFF.

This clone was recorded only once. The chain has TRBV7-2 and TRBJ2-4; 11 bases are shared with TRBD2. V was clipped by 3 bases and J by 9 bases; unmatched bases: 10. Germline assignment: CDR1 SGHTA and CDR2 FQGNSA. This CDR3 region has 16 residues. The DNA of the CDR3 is TGTGCCAGCAGCTTCGGGTCAACTAGCGGGGGAGGCATTCAGTACTTC. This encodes CASSFGSTSGGGIQYF.